This is a list of T cell receptor beta chains from one sample in a study of Ad26.COV2.S vaccination and SARS-CoV-2 variants. Profiling relied on immunoSEQ multiplex PCR, and the TCRdb table lists in-frame clones only, not all of them. The data hold hundreds of thousands of clones, with more than 75% observed a single time. The sample was peripheral blood, taken in a trial of Ad26.COV2.S vaccine versus placebo. These receptors all stem from a person between 18 and 65 years old who received the Ad26.COV2.S COVID-19 vaccine or a placebo. CDR3s leave out the opening cysteine and the closing phenylalanine or tryptophan.

j_call	v_call	cdr3_aa
TRBJ1-6	TRBV5-1	ASKPSRAGEYNSPLH
TRBJ1-5	TRBV30	AWSRGEFLSNQPQH
TRBJ1-1	TRBV14	ASSLLSTGLAF
TRBJ1-1	TRBV13	ASSLESRAVEAF
TRBJ1-3	TRBV18	ASSPRQGTAGNTIY
TRBJ2-2	TRBV6-4	ASSPQGLAGVMTGELF
TRBJ1-2	TRBV5-5	ASSAVDGRNGYT
TRBJ2-3	TRBV3-1/TRBV3-2	ASSPVATTDTQY
TRBJ1-2	TRBV27	ASSLSSGGAYGYT
TRBJ1-1	TRBV29-1	SVEFLGEAF
TRBJ1-1	TRBV18	ASSPQSGTEAF
TRBJ2-1	TRBV3-1/TRBV3-2	ASSQPSGGPYNEQF
TRBJ1-2	TRBV7-8	ASSLPDTFGYGYT
TRBJ2-6	TRBV6-2/TRBV6-3	ASSYGTGSGANVLT
TRBJ1-5	TRBV10-2	ASSGAGGQPQH
TRBJ1-1	TRBV6-5	ASTPVVRGNTEAF
TRBJ2-3	TRBV5-1	ASSLNPEPDTQY
TRBJ1-5	TRBV6-1	ASSEGTNQPQH
TRBJ2-7	TRBV19	ASSIRLLYEQY
TRBJ2-3	TRBV5-1	ASSLEGRGTQY
TRBJ2-3	TRBV24-1	ATSDSTGLTDTQY
TRBJ2-2	TRBV7-3	ASSTDYLGGELF
TRBJ2-5	TRBV6-2/TRBV6-3	ASSYPPGLADQETQY
TRBJ2-7	TRBV9	ASSVMASGARSEQY
TRBJ2-7	TRBV12-3/TRBV12-4	ASSSTGYEQY
TRBJ1-1	TRBV5-1	ASSPRGTEAF
TRBJ1-1	TRBV9	ASSETGLDTEAF
TRBJ1-6	TRBV24-1	ATSEGPYSPLH
TRBJ1-2	TRBV19	ASSIATDLNYGYT
TRBJ1-5	TRBV6-6	ATYPQGGNQPQH
TRBJ1-4	TRBV4-3	ASSRKDHEKLF
TRBJ1-1	TRBV27	ASSSGGINTEAF
TRBJ2-3	TRBV13	ASSPLMRGPDTQY